The 22 T cell receptor beta chains below come from one sample, sequenced in a study of cytomegalovirus exposure and HLA in healthy donors. Both 60 Vbeta primers and 13 Jbeta primers went into the PCR. Clones were sequenced by immunoSEQ multiplex PCR, and TCRdb holds only the in-frame ones, with some missing. Of some 120,000 clones listed, around 82% were seen once; the top ten hold roughly 12%. Sequencing used PBMCs. The receptors here all came from a male donor in good health and CMV-seropositive.

This clone turned up a few times. The chain employs TRBV18 and TRBJ2-2; 9 positions match TRBD2. Germline lookup yields CDR1 KGHSH and CDR2 LQKENI. The V segment lost 4 bases and the J segment 2 bases; nucleotides outside the gene matches: 5. The CDR3 is 16 amino acids. CDR3 amino acids: CASSLLAGQNTGELFF. The CDR3 nucleotides read TGTGCCAGCTCACTCCTAGCGGGACAAAACACCGGGGAGCTGTTTTTT.

Regarding this clone: Additional DNA sequences in this sample encode the identical CDR3. J is TRBJ2-5 and V is TRBV11-3; weak D call: TRBD1 (6 bases). CDR1 SGHNT and CDR2 YENEEA come from the germline V gene. This CDR3 comprises 14 residues. With 4 bases removed from V and 1 base from J, the gap between germline ends came to 10 bases. The chain's CDR3 is CASSSRDTQETQYF. The CDR3 DNA reads TGTGCCAGCAGCTCCCGGGACACCCAAGAGACCCAGTACTTC.

V usage is TRBV28 and J usage is TRBJ2-6; D remains ambiguous. The CDR3 runs 16 residues. The V end lost 3 bases, the J end lost 4 bases, and 13 bases lay between the germline ends. Germline lookup yields CDR1 MDHEN and CDR2 SYDVKM. The CDR3 nucleotides read TGTGCCAGCAGTTTTCTCCAGGCATGGGGGGCCAACGTCCTGACTTTC. This sequence encodes CASSFLQAWGANVLTF.

Only a few counts were recorded for this clone. The chain employs TRBV5-1 and TRBJ2-5; the D gene is possibly TRBD1 (5 bases). V was shortened by 4 bases and J by 9 bases, with 16 bases between the two germline ends. CDR1 is SGHRS, CDR2 YFSETQ, per germline. CDR3 length equals 13 residues. The chain's CDR3 is CASSQGFRVAQYF. CDR3 in DNA: TGCGCCAGCAGCCAGGGATTTCGAGTGGCCCAGTACTTC.

This clone was recorded only once. The chain recombines TRBV9 with TRBJ2-1; TRBD2 agrees at 9 bases. The CDR3 has 18 amino acids. V lost 4 bases and J lost 3; bases outside the gene matches: 14. Germline V gene sequence: CDR1 SGDLS, CDR2 YYNGEE. The DNA of the CDR3 is TGTGCCAGCAGCCTGAGACTAGCGGCCCTGGGGGTCTACAATGAGCAGTTCTTC. It yields the protein CASSLRLAALGVYNEQFF.

This chain joins TRBV7-9 and TRBJ2-5; TRBD2 might be the D (5 bases). The CDR3 has 14 residues. The germline V gene has CDR1 SEHNR and CDR2 FQNEAQ (reference sequence). V lost 6 bases and J lost 2, with 13 bases in between. In nucleotides, the CDR3 is TGTGCCAGCAGTTACCAAGGCGGGCAAGAGACCCAGTACTTC. Residues: CASSYQGGQETQYF.

The chain combines TRBV19 with TRBJ1-1; possibly TRBD1 for D (5 bases). CDR3 length: 13 amino acids. Deletions cut 11 bases from V and 3 bases from J, with 16 bases between. The V gene's germline CDR1 is LNHDA and CDR2 SQIVND (reference sequence). Here the CDR3 DNA reads TGTGCCGCCGGGGGGGGGAAGGACACTGAAGCTTTCTTT. It yields the protein CAAGGGKDTEAFF.

The V call is TRBV19, the J call TRBJ1-3, with a weak D call TRBD1 (6 bases). The germline V gene encodes CDR1 LNHDA and CDR2 SQIVND (reference sequence). This CDR3 contains 15 residues. The V end was cut by 4 bases, the J end by 0 bases, with 10 bases between. The CDR3 sequence: CASSTDRSSGNTIYF. CDR3 sequence (DNA): TGTGCCAGTAGTACCGACAGGAGCTCTGGAAACACCATATATTTT.

The chain couples TRBV27 to TRBJ2-1; 8 positions match TRBD1. The CDR3 has 15 amino acids. Germline assignment: CDR1 MNHEY and CDR2 SMNVEV (reference sequence). Germline trimming cut 6 bases from V and 4 bases from J; bases unmatched to any gene: 8. CDR3 sequence: CASSPIGTGYNEQFF. CDR3 sequence (DNA): TGTGCCAGCAGCCCAATCGGGACAGGATACAATGAGCAGTTCTTC.

The chain is built from TRBV11-2 and TRBJ2-1; 7 positions match TRBD2. Germline-derived CDR1 and CDR2 are SGHAT and FQNNGV. V was clipped by 6 bases and J by 0 bases; unmatched bases: 8. The CDR3 runs to 16 residues. The CDR3 DNA follows: TGTGCCAGCAGGGGACTTCGCGGGAGCTCCTACAATGAGCAGTTCTTC. Protein sequence: CASRGLRGSSYNEQFF.

The DNA of the CDR3 is TGTGCCAGCAGTTACAACAGGGCTAGCGGCGCCTACGAGCAGTACTTC. Its translation is CASSYNRASGAYEQYF. The chain couples TRBV6-5 to TRBJ2-7; a weak D match, TRBD2 (7 bases). Germline loops: CDR1 MNHEY, CDR2 SVGAGI. The germline V and J ends were trimmed by 2 bases and 2 bases, with 16 bases remaining between them. The CDR3 covers 16 residues.

The chain uses TRBV15 and TRBJ1-5, with a tentative D call TRBD1 (6 bases). Trimming removed 8 bases from V and 2 bases from J, with 19 bases in between. This CDR3 is built from 16 residues. The germline V gene has CDR1 LNHNV and CDR2 YYDKDF (reference sequence). The DNA for the CDR3 is TGTGCCACCGTTTTCAAGGTGGGGGGGCGCAATCAGCCCCAGCATTTT. Translated: CATVFKVGGRNQPQHF.

This clone was counted a single time. V and J are TRBV7-8 and TRBJ2-1, with D perhaps matching TRBD1 (8 bases). In germline, CDR1 is SGHVS, CDR2 FQNEAQ. The length of the CDR3 is 14 residues. Trimming took 3 bases from V and 8 from J, leaving 14 bases between them. DNA of the CDR3: TGTGCCAGCAGCTTTTGGACAGGGAGGGATGAGCAGTTCTTC. Translated: CASSFWTGRDEQFF.

This clone was detected only once. The chain is built from TRBV4-1 and TRBJ2-3, with 9 bases matching TRBD2. The V segment lost 5 bases and the J segment 6 bases; nucleotides outside the gene matches: 15. The CDR3 length is 17 residues. Germline CDR1 and CDR2: MGHRA and YSYEKL. DNA for the CDR3: TGCGCCAGCAGCGCCGAACCTAGCGGGGCTTCTGTGGATACGCAGTATTTT. Protein product: CASSAEPSGASVDTQYF.

This CDR3 is CASSRQGPSETQYF. Written as DNA, the CDR3 is TGTGCCAGTAGTCGGCAGGGCCCGAGTGAGACCCAGTACTTC. V and J are TRBV19 and TRBJ2-5; D is possibly TRBD1 (5 bases). Germline-derived CDR1 and CDR2 are LNHDA and SQIVND (reference sequence). The CDR3 totals 14 residues. Trimming removed 5 bases from V and 5 bases from J, with 15 bases in between.

This chain joins TRBV18 and TRBJ2-2, with 7 bases lining up with TRBD1. Germline V gene lookup returns CDR1 KGHSH and CDR2 LQKENI. The CDR3 consists of 16 residues. Trimming took 1 base from V and 0 from J; bases not matched to a gene: 2. In DNA, the CDR3 is TGTGCCAGCTCACCACAACAGGGGTCGAACACCGGGGAGCTGTTTTTT. Protein: CASSPQQGSNTGELFF. The variable domain in full, with the rest retrieved from reference TRBV18 and TRBJ2-2, is NAGVMQNPRHLVRRRGQEARLRCSPMKGHSHVYWYRQLPEEGLKFMVYLQKENIIDESGMPKERFSAEFPKEGPSILRIQQVVRGDSAAYFCASSPQQGSNTGELFFGEGSRLTVL.

In this sample, this clone turned up a few times. J is TRBJ2-1 and V is TRBV29-1; TRBD2 matches at 8 bases. Germline CDR1 is SQVTM and CDR2 is ANQGSEA. This CDR3 comprises 15 residues. V was pared by 3 bases and J by 9 bases, with 13 bases of the junction left unmatched. The CDR3 loop is CSVDLAGGKVREQFF. Written as DNA, the CDR3 is TGCAGCGTTGACTTGGCGGGAGGAAAGGTTCGTGAGCAGTTCTTC.

The gene calls are TRBV2 and TRBJ2-5; 11 bases align to TRBD1. TRBJ2-7 matches the DNA end more closely, so the J call is doubtful. CDR3 length: 14 residues. Germline assignment: CDR1 SNHLY and CDR2 FYNNEI. The DNA of the CDR3 is TGTGCCAGCGGGGACAGGGGGTCTTCCTACGAGCAGTACTTC. It codes for CASGDRGSSYEQYF.

This clone was observed once. This CDR3 reads CASSRGGTVYNEQFF. The CDR3 region has the DNA TGTGCCAGCAGTAGAGGAGGGACAGTCTACAATGAGCAGTTCTTC. V gene TRBV11-2 combines with J gene TRBJ2-1, with D possibly TRBD1 on 7 matching bases. CDR1 and CDR2 from the germline V gene are SGHAT and FQNNGV. Trimming took 6 bases from V and 3 from J, leaving 15 bases between them. The CDR3 spans 15 residues.

The chain employs TRBV7-3 and TRBJ2-2, with a possible D match to TRBD1 (6 bases). The V gene lost 5 bases and the J gene lost 6 bases, with 13 bases spanning the gap. The CDR3 spans 14 residues. Germline V gene sequence: CDR1 SGHTA, CDR2 FQGTGA. CDR3 coding DNA: TGTGCCAGCAGCCCCCCTTGGGGGCCCGGGGAGCTGTTTTTT. Its translation is CASSPPWGPGELFF. The complete variable domain, with remaining parts taken from reference TRBV7-3 and TRBJ2-2, reads GAGVSQTPSNKVTEKGKYVELRCDPISGHTALYWYRQSLGQGPEFLIYFQGTGAADDSGLPNDRFFAVRPEGSVSTLKIQRTERGDSAVYLCASSPPWGPGELFFGEGSRLTVL.

The count of this clone is one. This chain joins TRBV11-2 and TRBJ2-3; D is ambiguous. The germline V gene encodes CDR1 SGHAT and CDR2 FQNNGV. The CDR3 consists of 16 residues. V was trimmed by 3 bases and J by 0 bases, leaving 13 bases between them. CDR3 protein: CASSFARGASTDTQYF. In DNA form, the CDR3 reads TGTGCCAGCAGCTTCGCCAGAGGTGCTAGCACAGATACGCAGTATTTT.

The gene calls are TRBV2 and TRBJ1-1, with TRBD1 identical over 8 bases. The CDR3 runs 17 residues. The J segment lost 0 bases and the V segment lost 4 bases, leaving 10 bases of the junction unmatched. Germline CDR1 is SNHLY and CDR2 is FYNNEI. CDR3 protein: CASSARTGSGMNTEAFF. For the CDR3, the DNA is TGTGCCAGCAGTGCCCGGACAGGGTCCGGTATGAACACTGAAGCTTTCTTT.